The 30 T cell receptor beta chains below were found in one sample sequenced in a study of Ad26.COV2.S vaccination and SARS-CoV-2 variants. Produced via immunoSEQ multiplex PCR; TCRdb's table is partial and in-frame only. The data show roughly 250,000 clones, with around 88% seen just once and roughly 3% held by the top ten. Treatment: around 19 received Ad26.COV2.S at low or high dose, single or two shots; roughly 5 received placebo; per-sample allocation not given. Sampling was done on day 63 after the first vaccine or placebo injection. The source material was peripheral blood, sampled in a trial of Ad26.COV2.S vaccine versus placebo. The source of these receptors is a person between 18 and 65 years old who received the Ad26.COV2.S COVID-19 vaccine or a placebo.

This sequence joins TRBV7-2 and TRBJ2-7, with a weak D call TRBD1 (5 bases). This CDR3 has 12 amino acids. Germline assignment: CDR1 SGHTA and CDR2 FQGNSA. Trimming pared 8 bases from V and 7 bases from J, leaving 15 bases between. CDR3 in DNA: TGTGCCAGCGGCCTTGTCCGACAGGAGCAGTACTTC. This sequence encodes CASGLVRQEQYF.

The chain employs TRBV30 and TRBJ2-7; 7 bases are a match to TRBD1. Germline V CDR1 and CDR2: GTSNPN, SVGIG (reference sequence). V lost 1 base and J lost 7; bases outside the gene matches: 7. This CDR3 is 13 amino acids long. CDR3 bases: TGTGCCTGGAGTGCGACAGGGCTGGGGGAGCAGTACGTC. This encodes CAWSATGLGEQYV.

The CDR3 reads CAISERVAGGGTDTQYF. CDR3 DNA: TGTGCCATCAGTGAAAGGGTAGCGGGAGGAGGCACAGATACGCAGTATTTT. This chain links TRBV10-3 with TRBJ2-3; 10 nucleotides align to TRBD2. Per the germline V gene, CDR1 is ENHRY and CDR2 is SYGVKD. J was trimmed by 1 base and V by 3 bases; bases with no gene match: 7. This CDR3 has 17 residues.

The table lists this clone with a count of one. The CDR3 DNA reads as TGTGCCAGCAGTGACTCGCCTGGCATGGCTAGCTACACCTTC. It yields the protein CASSDSPGMASYTF. The chain couples TRBV6-4 to TRBJ1-2; D ambiguous. The germline V gene has CDR1 MRHNA and CDR2 SNTAGT. The CDR3 length is 14 residues. Trimming cost V 0 bases and J 9 bases, with 14 bases left between them.

J is TRBJ2-5 and V is TRBV7-3; 9 nucleotides align to TRBD1. V gave up 5 bases and J gave up 3 bases; unmatched junction bases: 4. CDR1 SGHTA and CDR2 FQGTGA come from the germline V gene. The CDR3 has 14 amino acids. CDR3 sequence reads: CASSPTGGKETQYF. As DNA, the CDR3 is TGTGCCAGCAGCCCGACAGGGGGTAAAGAGACCCAGTACTTC.

This chain joins TRBV7-6 and TRBJ2-3, with a tentative D call TRBD1 (6 bases). Trimming left V 5 bases short and J 0 bases short, with 12 bases between. Germline CDR1 is SGHVS and CDR2 is FNYEAQ. The length of the CDR3 is 15 residues. The CDR3 sequence: CASSVGTLSTDTQYF. The CDR3 region has the DNA TGTGCCAGCAGCGTAGGGACATTAAGCACAGATACGCAGTATTTT.

The rearrangement links TRBV7-8 to TRBJ2-7, with TRBD2 identical over 8 bases. With V trimmed by 3 bases and J by 6 bases, 4 bases remained unmatched. The CDR3 sequence is 13 residues long. Germline CDR1 SGHVS, CDR2 FQNEAQ. The CDR3 nucleotides are TGTGCCAGCAGCTTGAGCGGGAGTACCGAGCAGTACGTC. Protein sequence: CASSLSGSTEQYV.

The chain is built from TRBV11-2 and TRBJ1-6, with no clear D. The CDR3 loop spans 14 amino acids. The ends were cut back, 5 bases at V and 5 bases at J, with 10 bases in the middle. The germline CDR1 and CDR2 sequences are SGHAT and FQNNGV. CDR3 amino acids: CASSRQKDNSPLHF. In DNA form, the CDR3 reads TGTGCCAGCAGCCGACAAAAGGATAATTCACCCCTCCACTTT.

This clone was counted only a few times. The rearrangement joins TRBV6-5 to TRBJ2-7; 9 bases are a match to TRBD1. Germline V gene lookup returns CDR1 MNHEY and CDR2 SVGAGI. V shed 2 bases, J shed 5 bases, and the junction held 7 bases outside the gene matches. This CDR3 contains 15 residues. The CDR3 loop reads CASSYRPGQGHEQYF. The DNA of the CDR3 is TGTGCCAGCAGTTACCGTCCGGGACAGGGTCACGAGCAGTACTTC.

This clone was counted between two and nine times. The chain combines TRBV9 with TRBJ2-3; D not resolved. The CDR3 runs 16 residues. The V end lost 0 bases, the J end lost 0 bases, and 11 bases lay between the germline ends. Germline assignment: CDR1 SGDLS and CDR2 YYNGEE. The CDR3 reads CASSVGNSVSTDTQYF. The CDR3 DNA sequence: TGTGCCAGCAGCGTAGGGAACAGTGTCAGCACAGATACGCAGTATTTT.

The V call is TRBV7-8, the J call TRBJ2-2; D might be TRBD2 (5 bases). Germline V gene lookup returns CDR1 SGHVS and CDR2 FQNEAQ. V was shortened by 1 base and J by 6 bases, with 15 bases between the two germline ends. The CDR3 totals 16 residues. This CDR3 reads CASSLVITNGAGELFF. In nucleotides, the CDR3 is TGTGCCAGCAGCTTAGTCATAACTAACGGGGCCGGGGAGCTGTTTTTT.

In its sample, this clone was seen once. The chain employs TRBV6-1 and TRBJ2-3; possible D gene TRBD2, 6 bases. CDR3 length: 16 amino acids. The germline V gene has CDR1 MNHNS and CDR2 SASEGT. With 2 bases removed from V and 0 bases from J, the gap between germline ends came to 12 bases. The CDR3 spells CASSERGTTSTDTQYF. The CDR3 DNA sequence: TGTGCCAGCAGTGAACGGGGGACGACTAGCACAGATACGCAGTATTTT.

This sequence joins TRBV28 and TRBJ2-7; 9 bases match TRBD1. The CDR3 contains 14 residues. Losses at the gene ends were 5 bases for V and 5 bases for J; bases not matched to a gene: 7. Germline loops: CDR1 MDHEN, CDR2 SYDVKM. DNA for the CDR3: TGTGCCAGCAGTACACAGGGGGCAAGGGACGAGCAGTACGTC. The encoded protein is CASSTQGARDEQYV.

The rearrangement uses TRBV7-7 and TRBJ2-3; D unresolved. Germline CDR1 is SSHAT and CDR2 is FNYEAQ (reference sequence). CDR3 length: 15 residues. Trimming took 3 bases from V and 2 from J, leaving 12 bases between them. The CDR3 DNA reads as TGTGCCAGCAGCTTGGGCTTGCCCTACACAGATACGCAGTATTTT. It translates to CASSLGLPYTDTQYF.

This chain uses TRBV5-1 with TRBJ1-1, with D unresolved. Germline V gene sequence: CDR1 SGHRS, CDR2 YFSETQ. Trimming stripped 3 bases from V and 2 bases from J, with 11 bases between. This CDR3 has 14 residues. For the CDR3, the DNA is TGCGCCAGCAGCTGGGTGGGATTCAACACTGAAGCTTTCTTT. It codes for CASSWVGFNTEAFF.

The chain couples TRBV21-1 to TRBJ2-7; the table gives TRBD2 as D, unverified against the DNA. TRBV21-1 is a listed pseudogene. This CDR3 contains 16 residues. The CDR3 region is CASSKTPGTSGYEQYV. CDR3 sequence (DNA): TGTGCCAGCAGCAAAACTCCCGGGACTAGCGGCTACGAGCAGTACGTC.

In this sample, this clone turned up a few times. The genes are TRBV7-8 and TRBJ1-1; D is unresolved. The germline gives CDR1 SGHVS, CDR2 FQNEAQ. V lost 5 bases, J lost 0 bases, and 7 bases lay in between. The CDR3 sequence is 13 residues long. For the CDR3, the DNA is TGTGCCAGCAGCCCTAGGGTGAACACTGAAGCTTTCTTT. The encoded protein is CASSPRVNTEAFF.

The rearrangement links TRBV5-1 to TRBJ1-1, with D tentatively TRBD1 (6 bases). Trimming shortened V by 0 bases and J by 7 bases, and 10 bases separated the two germline ends. CDR1 and CDR2 from the germline V gene are SGHRS and YFSETQ. The CDR3 is made up of 13 amino acids. The CDR3 sequence is CASSLAGANEAFF. The CDR3 nucleotides read TGCGCCAGCAGCTTGGCGGGGGCCAATGAAGCTTTCTTT.

This clone was detected ten times or more. The chain joins TRBV4-3 to TRBJ2-6; D unresolved. The V gene's germline CDR1 is LGHNA and CDR2 YSLEER. Trimming left V 0 bases short and J 0 bases short, with 6 bases between. The CDR3 covers 16 residues. The CDR3 sequence: CASSQETSSGANVLTF. CDR3 nucleotide sequence: TGCGCCAGCAGCCAAGAAACCAGCTCTGGGGCCAACGTCCTGACTTTC.

V usage is TRBV19 and J usage is TRBJ1-1, with TRBD1 as a possible D gene (5 bases). The CDR3 runs to 14 residues. Trimming removed 6 bases at V and 6 bases at J, with 17 bases between. Per the germline V gene, CDR1 is LNHDA and CDR2 is SQIVND (reference sequence). The DNA for the CDR3 is TGTGCCAGTAGCCAATCCGGGGGGGGAGCTGAAGCTTTCTTT. The encoded protein is CASSQSGGGAEAFF.

J is TRBJ2-1 and V is TRBV30; 12 bases fit TRBD2. Unmatched junction bases numbered 6, after V lost 7 bases and J lost 5 bases. The germline V gene encodes CDR1 GTSNPN and CDR2 SVGIG (reference sequence). The CDR3 is made up of 14 amino acids. For the CDR3, the DNA is TGTGCCTCCCTAGCGGGGGGGCTAAACAATGAGCAGTTCTTC. Translating it yields CASLAGGLNNEQFF.

The V gene is TRBV10-1, the J gene TRBJ1-1, with 9 bases that match TRBD1. Unmatched junction bases numbered 11, after V lost 11 bases and J lost 10 bases. This CDR3 is built from 12 residues. CDR1 and CDR2 (germline): WNHNN, SYGVQD (reference sequence). DNA for the CDR3: TGCGCCTTCCACCCGGGACAGGGCGGAGCTTTCTTT. Amino acids: CAFHPGQGGAFF.

The CDR3 sequence: CASSVDRGGTDTQYF. CDR3 in DNA: TGTGCCAGCAGCGTAGACCGAGGGGGCACAGATACGCAGTATTTT. The V gene is TRBV9, the J gene TRBJ2-3; D may be TRBD1 or TRBD2 (5 bases each). This CDR3 spans 15 amino acids. V was pared by 0 bases and J by 1 base, with 9 bases between. CDR1 and CDR2 from the germline V gene are SGDLS and YYNGEE. The full variable domain, its missing parts supplied by reference TRBV9 and TRBJ2-3, is DSGVTQTPKHLITATGQRVTLRCSPRSGDLSVYWYQQSLDQGLQFLIQYYNGEERAKGNILERFSAQQFPDLHSELNLSSLELGDSALYFCASSVDRGGTDTQYFGPGTRLTVL.

The CDR3 reads CASSITSGRNNEQFF. As DNA, the CDR3 is TGTGCCAGCAGCATAACTAGCGGGAGAAACAATGAGCAGTTCTTC. The chain links TRBV7-9 to TRBJ2-1; 11 bases map to TRBD2. Losses at the gene ends were 5 bases for V and 5 bases for J; bases not matched to a gene: 5. This CDR3 is 15 amino acids long. Germline CDR1 SEHNR, CDR2 FQNEAQ (reference sequence).

The chain is built from TRBV10-3 and TRBJ1-1; D is undetermined. Germline CDR1 is ENHRY and CDR2 is SYGVKD. Trimming removed 9 bases at V and 6 bases at J, with 17 bases between. The CDR3 loop spans 13 amino acids. The CDR3 reads CAIGSPTVAEAFF. DNA for the CDR3: TGTGCCATAGGATCTCCGACCGTGGCTGAAGCTTTCTTT.

V gene TRBV9 combines with J gene TRBJ2-3; no clear D gene. Germline CDR1 and CDR2: SGDLS and YYNGEE. This CDR3 is 16 amino acids long. V lost 3 bases, J lost 2 bases, and 16 bases lay in between. CDR3 region: CASSEGYSRFTDTQYF. The CDR3 coding sequence is TGTGCCAGCAGCGAGGGATATTCGCGGTTCACAGATACGCAGTATTTT.

The chain employs TRBV2 and TRBJ1-1; D may be TRBD1 (5 bases). CDR3 length: 14 amino acids. The germline V gene encodes CDR1 SNHLY and CDR2 FYNNEI. Trimming took off 8 bases at V and 1 base at J, with 14 bases between the two ends. For the CDR3, the DNA is TGTGCCAGCCATCCAGGACACACGAACACTGAAGCTTTCTTT. Translating gives CASHPGHTNTEAFF.

This sequence joins TRBV3-1 (or the pseudogene TRBV3-2) and TRBJ1-6; D gene ambiguous. CDR3 length equals 16 residues. Germline V gives CDR1 LGHDT, CDR2 YNNKEL (reference sequence). The V gene lost 0 bases and the J gene lost 9 bases, with 15 bases spanning the gap. The CDR3 loop is CASSQDVPSVASPLHF. CDR3 nucleotide sequence: TGTGCCAGCAGCCAAGACGTGCCTTCAGTGGCTTCACCCCTCCACTTT.

CDR3 in DNA: TGTGCCAGCAGTATATATAGGGGGGAGAGCACAGATACGCAGTATTTT. Protein sequence: CASSIYRGESTDTQYF. The chain couples TRBV27 to TRBJ2-3, with D possibly called TRBD1 or TRBD2 (6 bases each). Germline V gene sequence: CDR1 MNHEY, CDR2 SMNVEV (reference sequence). V lost 5 bases and J lost 0, with 15 bases in between. CDR3 size: 16 residues.

The chain links TRBV18 to TRBJ2-3; TRBD1 matches at 7 bases. With V trimmed by 1 base and J by 3 bases, 4 bases remained unmatched. Germline lookup yields CDR1 KGHSH and CDR2 LQKENI. The CDR3 is 15 amino acids. The CDR3 DNA follows: TGTGCCAGCTCACCACAGGGGGCCGGGACAGATACGCAGTATTTT. Its translation is CASSPQGAGTDTQYF.